This T cell receptor (beta chain) derives from a study of Ad26.COV2.S vaccination and SARS-CoV-2 variants. Worth noting for this clone: As yet, its antigen is unknown.

Sequencing used immunoSEQ multiplex PCR; TCRdb keeps in-frame clones, though not all of them. Of around 340,000 clones detected, roughly 90% appear once; the ten largest clones hold 6.4%. Treatment indicated: some 19 received Ad26.COV2.S at low or high dose, single or two shots; about 5 received placebo; per-sample allocation not given. Samples were taken on day 63 after the first vaccine or placebo injection. This Boston cohort included adults aged 18-55 years. General study points: Post-vaccination breadth of spike-specific CD8+ and CD4+ T cell responses was reportedly substantial. There was a possibility that the TCR breadth and depth analyses underestimated total T cell responses. Whether participants received vaccine or placebo, their non-spike TCR breadth was similar.

The sequence came from a person aged 18-65 years who received the Ad26.COV2.S COVID-19 vaccine or a placebo. The source was peripheral blood, collected in a trial of Ad26.COV2.S vaccine versus placebo.

This CDR3 reads CASSYGLAGAHEQFF. The CDR3 DNA reads as TGTGCCAGCAGTTACGGTTTAGCGGGAGCCCATGAGCAGTTCTTC. The J gene is TRBJ2-1, the V gene TRBV6-2 or TRBV6-3; 9 bases match TRBD2. Trimming at V came to 2 bases and at J to 8 bases, leaving 7 bases not matched to a gene. Germline V gene lookup returns CDR1 MNHEY and CDR2 SVGEGT. The CDR3 runs 15 residues.